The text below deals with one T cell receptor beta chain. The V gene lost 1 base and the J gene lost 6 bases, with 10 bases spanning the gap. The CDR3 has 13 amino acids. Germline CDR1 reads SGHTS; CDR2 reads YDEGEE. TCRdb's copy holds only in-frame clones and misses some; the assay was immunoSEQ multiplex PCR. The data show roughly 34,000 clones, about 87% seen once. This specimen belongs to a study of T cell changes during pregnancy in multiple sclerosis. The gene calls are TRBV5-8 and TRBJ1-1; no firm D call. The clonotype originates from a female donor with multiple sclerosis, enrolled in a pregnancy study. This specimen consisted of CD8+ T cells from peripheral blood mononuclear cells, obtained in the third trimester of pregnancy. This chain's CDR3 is CASSLSLYSEAFF. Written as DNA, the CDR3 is TGTGCCAGCAGCTTGAGTTTGTACTCTGAAGCTTTCTTT.